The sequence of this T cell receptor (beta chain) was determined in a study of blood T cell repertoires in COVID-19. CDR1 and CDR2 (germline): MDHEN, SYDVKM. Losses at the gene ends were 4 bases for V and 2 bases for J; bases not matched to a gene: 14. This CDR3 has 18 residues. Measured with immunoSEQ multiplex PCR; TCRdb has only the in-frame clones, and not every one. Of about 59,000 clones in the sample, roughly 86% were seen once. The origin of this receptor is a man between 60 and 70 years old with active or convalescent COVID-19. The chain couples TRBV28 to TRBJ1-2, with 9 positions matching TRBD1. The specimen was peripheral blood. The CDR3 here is CASSSPKDRGKGNYGYTF. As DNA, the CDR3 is TGTGCCAGCAGTTCCCCCAAGGACAGGGGAAAAGGGAACTATGGCTACACCTTC.